The rows below give T cell receptor beta chains drawn from one sample of a study of tissue T cells after allogeneic stem cell transplantation. TCRdb keeps only in-frame clones here, not all; method: immunoSEQ multiplex PCR. The table records approximately 45,000 clones, roughly 89% of them present only once. Sequenced material: blood, taken before transplantation. The receptors were gathered from a woman aged 40-69 years who later had graft-versus-host disease after an allogeneic stem cell transplant. Each CDR3 is given with its conserved first and last residue. D genes are given only for firm matches. Expanded clones get a size class; other rows say once, few or many, or leave the size out.

V gene	CDR3 length	D gene	J gene	clone size	CDR3 DNA	CDR3 protein
TRBV27	15	TRBD1	TRBJ1-5	-	TGTGCCAGCAGTTCCGGGGACAGGGGAGATCAGCCCCAGCATTTT	CASSSGDRGDQPQHF
TRBV27	15	-	TRBJ2-1	-	TGTGCCAGCAGTGGGGTGACTGGACCCTACAATGAGCAGTTCTTC	CASSGVTGPYNEQFF
TRBV7-3	13	-	TRBJ2-1	once	TGTGCCAGCAGCTTATTACGGGGGCGTGAGCAGTTCTTC	CASSLLRGREQFF
TRBV28	14	-	TRBJ1-1	-	TGTGCCAGCAGTTTAATATCGATGAACACTGAAGCTTTCTTT	CASSLISMNTEAFF
TRBV12-3/TRBV12-4	11	-	TRBJ2-3	-	TGTGCCAGCAGTTTTCCAGATACGCAGTATTTT	CASSFPDTQYF
TRBV3-1/TRBV3-2	14	-	TRBJ1-6	-	TGTGCCAGCAGAGATACCCAACATAATTCACCCCTCCACTTT	CASRDTQHNSPLHF
TRBV3-1/TRBV3-2	16	TRBD2	TRBJ2-5	few	TGTGCCAGCAGCCGCCTTGGGGCGGGAGCGCAAGAGACCCAGTACTTC	CASSRLGAGAQETQYF
TRBV7-8	13	-	TRBJ1-6	-	TGTGCCAGCAGCTTAGGGGTGGATTCACCCCTCCACTTT	CASSLGVDSPLHF
TRBV7-9	15	-	TRBJ2-5	-	TGTGCCAGCAGCTTATGGTCCCCGGGAGATGAGACCCAGTACTTC	CASSLWSPGDETQYF
TRBV6-5	12	-	TRBJ1-2	-	TGTGCCAGCACGGCAGGTAGCTATGGCTACACCTTC	CASTAGSYGYTF
TRBV7-9	14	TRBD1	TRBJ1-1	-	TGTGCCAGCAGCTTCGACAGGGTAGACACTGAAGCTTTCTTT	CASSFDRVDTEAFF
TRBV7-2	15	-	TRBJ2-5	-	TGTGCCAGCAGCTTATCAGGGACTCAGCAAGAGACCCAGTACTTC	CASSLSGTQQETQYF
TRBV19	14	-	TRBJ2-7	-	TGTGCCAGTAGTCCTATGAGGGAGTCCTACGAGCAGTACTTC	CASSPMRESYEQYF
TRBV4-3	15	-	TRBJ2-3	-	TGCGCCAGCAGCCAAGGCGGCACCGGGTCAGATACGCAGTATTTT	CASSQGGTGSDTQYF
TRBV5-4	16	-	TRBJ2-7	once	TGTGCCAGCAGCTTAGATTGGTCGGTCAAACCCTACGAGCAGTACTTC	CASSLDWSVKPYEQYF
TRBV6-5	15	-	TRBJ1-5	-	TGTGCCAGCAGCACCACTGGGACCGGCAATCAGCCCCAGCATTTT	CASSTTGTGNQPQHF
TRBV27	13	-	TRBJ1-5	once	TGTGCCAGCAGTTGGGGAAGCAATCAGCCCCAGCATTTT	CASSWGSNQPQHF
TRBV5-1	17	TRBD2	TRBJ2-1	-	TGCGCCAGCAGGAGGGGACTAGCGGGAACCCCCTACAATGAGCAGTTCTTC	CASRRGLAGTPYNEQFF
TRBV6-5	13	TRBD2	TRBJ2-1	few	TGTGCCACCCGGGACTACTCCTACAATGAGCAGTTCTTC	CATRDYSYNEQFF
TRBV7-9	15	-	TRBJ1-1	-	TGTGCCAGCAGCCCGGACTCCAACCCCTTCACTGAAGCTTTCTTT	CASSPDSNPFTEAFF
TRBV24-1	15	TRBD1	TRBJ2-7	-	TGTGCCACCAGTGATGGGACAGGACAGGCCTACGAGCAGTACTTC	CATSDGTGQAYEQYF
TRBV4-3	16	-	TRBJ2-1	once	TGCGCCAGCAGCCAAGAGGAGGGCGCAACCTACAATGAGCAGTTCTTC	CASSQEEGATYNEQFF
TRBV15	14	-	TRBJ1-1	-	TGTGCCACCAGCACGCTTCAGGGGCACACTGAAGCTTTCTTT	CATSTLQGHTEAFF
TRBV18	15	TRBD2	TRBJ2-7	-	TGTGCCAGCTCACATCCGGGACTAGCGGGCTACGAGCAGTACTTC	CASSHPGLAGYEQYF
TRBV4-2	16	TRBD2	TRBJ2-5	-	TGTGCCAGCAGCCAAGATCCAGCGGGAGGGCCAGAGACCCAGTACTTC	CASSQDPAGGPETQYF
TRBV4-1	13	-	TRBJ1-3	-	TGCGCCAGCAGCCAAGTCCAAGGAAACACCATATATTTT	CASSQVQGNTIYF
TRBV9	16	-	TRBJ2-1	-	TGTGCCAGCAGCTACCGCCCGGAAGCCAGACGAGGTGAGCAGTTCTTC	CASSYRPEARRGEQFF
TRBV19	15	-	TRBJ1-5	-	TGTGCCAGTAGTATCCCACGACAGAGCAATCAGCCCCAGCATTTT	CASSIPRQSNQPQHF
TRBV6-1	16	-	TRBJ1-6	-	TGTGCCAGCAGTGGTGGGGGGGGCCTAAATAATTCACCCCTCCACTTT	CASSGGGGLNNSPLHF
TRBV30	13	-	TRBJ1-1	-	TGTGCCTGGAGCCCGACAGGGAACACTGAAGCTTTCTTT	CAWSPTGNTEAFF
TRBV28	15	TRBD1	TRBJ2-7	once	TGTGCCAGCAGTCCCCTGGGACAGGGGGTGGTTGAGCAGTACTTC	CASSPLGQGVVEQYF
TRBV10-3	15	-	TRBJ1-5	-	TGTGCCATCAGTGAGTCGGGAGGTGCCAATCAGCCCCAGCATTTT	CAISESGGANQPQHF
TRBV2	12	-	TRBJ1-4	-	TGTGCCAGCAGTGTCCCCCCCGAAAAACTGTTTTTT	CASSVPPEKLFF
TRBV6-5	13	-	TRBJ2-7	-	TGTGCCAGCGAAGGTGAGACCAGTTACGAGCAGTACTTC	CASEGETSYEQYF
TRBV5-1	14	-	TRBJ2-1	-	TGCGCCAGCAGCTGGGGGACTGCAGCCAATGAGCAGTTCTTC	CASSWGTAANEQFF
TRBV28	11	-	TRBJ1-4	-	TGTGCCAGCGGAGAAACAGGGTTACTGTTTTTT	CASGETGLLFF
TRBV7-9	15	TRBD1	TRBJ1-5	-	TGTGCCAGCGGTCAAGGACAGGGTATCAATCAGCCCCAGCATTTT	CASGQGQGINQPQHF
TRBV15	16	-	TRBJ2-3	once	TGTGCCACCAGCAGAGAAAATAGGGCAAGCACAGATACGCAGTATTTT	CATSRENRASTDTQYF
TRBV19	13	-	TRBJ2-7	-	TGTGCCAGTAGTCCCGGACTCTACTACGAGCAGTACTTC	CASSPGLYYEQYF
TRBV2	15	-	TRBJ2-2	-	TGTGCCAGCAGTGTAAAATCTAGTTTGACCGGGGAGCTGTTTTTT	CASSVKSSLTGELFF
TRBV2	14	-	TRBJ2-7	-	TGTGCCAGCAGTGAAAGTCGGGTGGTCCTCGAGCAGTACTTC	CASSESRVVLEQYF
TRBV9	15	-	TRBJ1-2	-	TGTGCCAGCAGCGTAGGGGTCGGAATCTATGGGGGCTACACCTTC	CASSVGVGIYGGYTF
TRBV12-3/TRBV12-4	11	-	TRBJ2-5	-	TGTGCCAGCAGAAGCAGGGAGACCCAGTACTTC	CASRSRETQYF
TRBV15	16	TRBD2	TRBJ2-5	-	TGTGCCACCAGCAGAGATCTTCTAGCGGGGGGGGAGACCCAGTACTTC	CATSRDLLAGGETQYF
TRBV5-5	13	-	TRBJ1-5	-	TGTGCCAGCAGCAGGGCCGGCAATCAGCCCCAGCATTTT	CASSRAGNQPQHF
TRBV5-6	14	-	TRBJ1-5	-	TGTGCCAGCAGTTCACAGGGAGGTGATCAGCCCCAGCATTTT	CASSSQGGDQPQHF
TRBV19	14	TRBD2	TRBJ2-7	-	TGTGCCAGTACCCCGACTAGCGGAAACTACGAGCAGTACTTC	CASTPTSGNYEQYF
TRBV6-2/TRBV6-3	21	-	TRBJ1-5	-	TGTGCCAGCAGTTACGGATATCAGCGAGGGCGGCAGACCTATAGCAATCAGCCCCAGCATTTT	CASSYGYQRGRQTYSNQPQHF
TRBV4-1	13	TRBD1	TRBJ2-7	-	TGCGCCAGCAGCCGGACAGGGGATCTCGAGCAGTACTTC	CASSRTGDLEQYF
TRBV6-2/TRBV6-3	13	-	TRBJ1-1	-	TGTGCCAGCAGTTACTCGAACCCCTGGGGAGCTTTCTTT	CASSYSNPWGAFF
TRBV29-1	16	TRBD2	TRBJ2-5	-	TGCAGCGTTGGAGGACTAGCGGGAAGGAATCAAGAGACCCAGTACTTC	CSVGGLAGRNQETQYF
TRBV19	16	-	TRBJ1-3	-	TGTGCCAGTATACGCCGGGACGGTGGGTCTGGAAACACCATATATTTT	CASIRRDGGSGNTIYF
TRBV6-2/TRBV6-3	15	-	TRBJ1-3	-	TGTGCCAGCAGTTACGGCCTAAGGAGTGGAAACACCATATATTTT	CASSYGLRSGNTIYF
TRBV3-1/TRBV3-2	12	-	TRBJ1-6	-	TGTGCCAGCAGCCGGAGTAATTCACCCCTCCACTTT	CASSRSNSPLHF
TRBV18	17	TRBD1	TRBJ2-7	-	TGTGCCAGCTCACCCGGACAGGGGGCCGCAAATCCCTACGAGCAGTACTTC	CASSPGQGAANPYEQYF
TRBV27	12	TRBD1	TRBJ1-1	once	TGTGCCAGCAGGACAGGGGGTACTGAAGCTTTCTTT	CASRTGGTEAFF
TRBV3-1/TRBV3-2	11	-	TRBJ1-3	-	TGTGCCAGCAGCCCTGGAAACACCATATATTTT	CASSPGNTIYF